The rows below give T cell receptor beta chains drawn from one sample of a study of cytomegalovirus exposure and HLA in healthy donors. Sequencing used immunoSEQ multiplex PCR; TCRdb keeps in-frame clones, though not all of them. The sample contains 170,000 or so clones, roughly 86% of which appear only once. Sequencing used PBMCs. Every receptor here comes from a girl between 5 and 17 years old in good health and CMV-seropositive. Each CDR3 is given with its conserved first and last residue. The D gene is left open where the match is weak. Expanded clones get a size class; other rows say once, few or many, or leave the size out.

cdr3_aa: CASSRGGAIDEQFF; cdr3_nt: TGTGCCAGCAGCCGAGGGGGCGCTATCGATGAGCAGTTCTTC; clone_size: NA; v_call: TRBV14; j_call: TRBJ2-1; d_call: TRBD1
cdr3_aa: CASRPDRFGVYEQYF; cdr3_nt: TGTGCCAGCAGGCCGGACAGATTCGGGGTCTACGAGCAGTACTTC; clone_size: NA; v_call: TRBV6-1; j_call: TRBJ2-7; d_call: NA
cdr3_aa: CASSPQTSYGYTF; cdr3_nt: TGTGCCAGCAGCCCACAGACCTCCTATGGCTACACCTTC; clone_size: NA; v_call: TRBV14; j_call: TRBJ1-2; d_call: NA
cdr3_aa: CAWSVLGSGVTDTQYF; cdr3_nt: TGTGCCTGGAGTGTATTGGGGAGTGGAGTGACAGATACGCAGTATTTT; clone_size: NA; v_call: TRBV30; j_call: TRBJ2-3; d_call: NA
cdr3_aa: CASSYGQGRDTQYF; cdr3_nt: TGTGCCAGCAGTTATGGACAGGGGAGGGATACGCAGTATTTT; clone_size: NA; v_call: TRBV6-5; j_call: TRBJ2-3; d_call: TRBD1
cdr3_aa: CASSQTRTGSTYEQYF; cdr3_nt: TGCGCCAGCAGCCAAACCAGGACAGGGTCAACCTACGAGCAGTACTTC; clone_size: NA; v_call: TRBV4-1; j_call: TRBJ2-7; d_call: TRBD1
cdr3_aa: CASCLGGRYSPLHF; cdr3_nt: TGTGCCAGCTGCCTGGGGGGCCGTTATTCACCCCTCCACTTT; clone_size: NA; v_call: TRBV5-6; j_call: TRBJ1-6; d_call: NA
cdr3_aa: CASSLGAGYTEAFF; cdr3_nt: TGTGCCAGCAGCTTAGGGGCAGGGTACACTGAAGCTTTCTTT; clone_size: NA; v_call: TRBV11-2; j_call: TRBJ1-1; d_call: NA
cdr3_aa: CASTPTGEGGQPQHF; cdr3_nt: TGTGCCAGCACGCCGACAGGTGAGGGTGGTCAGCCCCAGCATTTT; clone_size: NA; v_call: TRBV6-6; j_call: TRBJ1-5; d_call: NA
cdr3_aa: CASSSYSYEQYF; cdr3_nt: TGTGCCAGCAGCTCCTACAGCTACGAGCAGTACTTC; clone_size: NA; v_call: TRBV7-8; j_call: TRBJ2-7; d_call: NA
cdr3_aa: CASSQLPGPRQAYNTEAFF; cdr3_nt: TGCGCCAGCAGTCAACTCCCGGGGCCCCGACAGGCATATAACACTGAAGCTTTCTTT; clone_size: NA; v_call: TRBV23-1; j_call: TRBJ1-1; d_call: NA
cdr3_aa: CASSLGFGTGSYNEQFF; cdr3_nt: TGTGCCAGCAGCTTAGGTTTCGGGACAGGCTCCTACAATGAGCAGTTCTTC; clone_size: NA; v_call: TRBV7-9; j_call: TRBJ2-1; d_call: TRBD1
cdr3_aa: CSVEGRQGVEPYGYTF; cdr3_nt: TGCAGCGTTGAAGGACGACAGGGTGTGGAACCCTATGGCTACACCTTC; clone_size: NA; v_call: TRBV29-1; j_call: TRBJ1-2; d_call: TRBD1
cdr3_aa: CASSRGTGESYEQYF; cdr3_nt: TGCGCCAGCAGCAGGGGGACAGGGGAATCCTACGAGCAGTACTTC; clone_size: NA; v_call: TRBV5-1; j_call: TRBJ2-7; d_call: TRBD1
cdr3_aa: CASSTWTGEMFF; cdr3_nt: TGTGCCAGCAGCACTTGGACAGGGGAGATGTTTTTT; clone_size: few; v_call: TRBV7-6; j_call: TRBJ1-4; d_call: TRBD1
cdr3_aa: CASSLRTGGIPLHF; cdr3_nt: TGTGCCAGCAGTCTTCGGACAGGGGGGATACCCCTCCACTTT; clone_size: NA; v_call: TRBV27; j_call: TRBJ1-6; d_call: TRBD1
cdr3_aa: CASSGARTDTQYF; cdr3_nt: TGCGCCAGCAGCGGGGCCCGCACAGATACGCAGTATTTT; clone_size: few; v_call: TRBV5-1; j_call: TRBJ2-3; d_call: NA
cdr3_aa: CASSGLTVNYGYTF; cdr3_nt: TGTGCCAGCAGTGGGCTGACAGTTAACTATGGCTACACCTTC; clone_size: NA; v_call: TRBV6-1; j_call: TRBJ1-2; d_call: NA
cdr3_aa: CASSLDRDSGNTIYF; cdr3_nt: TGTGCCAGTAGTCTAGACAGGGACTCTGGAAACACCATATATTTT; clone_size: NA; v_call: TRBV19; j_call: TRBJ1-3; d_call: TRBD1
cdr3_aa: CASSLSKGGGTEAFF; cdr3_nt: TGTGCCAGCAGTTTATCAAAAGGGGGCGGCACTGAAGCTTTCTTT; clone_size: few; v_call: TRBV27; j_call: TRBJ1-1; d_call: TRBD1
cdr3_aa: CASNRGVNTEAFF; cdr3_nt: TGCGCCAGCAACCGTGGAGTGAACACTGAAGCTTTCTTT; clone_size: NA; v_call: TRBV4-1; j_call: TRBJ1-1; d_call: NA
cdr3_aa: CASSQYRGKGTEAFF; cdr3_nt: TGTGCCAGCAGCCAATACAGGGGGAAGGGTACTGAAGCTTTCTTT; clone_size: NA; v_call: TRBV5-6; j_call: TRBJ1-1; d_call: TRBD1
cdr3_aa: CASSLGSLNTEAFF; cdr3_nt: TGTGCCAGCAGCTTGGGTAGTTTGAACACTGAAGCTTTCTTT; clone_size: NA; v_call: TRBV5-4; j_call: TRBJ1-1; d_call: NA
cdr3_aa: CASSPGTSVSTDTQYF; cdr3_nt: TGTGCCAGCAGCCCTGGCACTAGCGTCAGCACAGATACGCAGTATTTT; clone_size: NA; v_call: TRBV7-9; j_call: TRBJ2-3; d_call: TRBD2
cdr3_aa: CASSLRVGDAFF; cdr3_nt: TGTGCCAGCTCACTCCGGGTCGGGGATGCTTTCTTT; clone_size: NA; v_call: TRBV18; j_call: TRBJ1-1; d_call: NA
cdr3_aa: CASHWDRGPGYTF; cdr3_nt: TGTGCCAGCCACTGGGACAGGGGGCCAGGCTACACCTTC; clone_size: NA; v_call: TRBV6-5; j_call: TRBJ1-2; d_call: TRBD1
cdr3_aa: CASSYSREGNYGYTF; cdr3_nt: TGTGCCAGCAGTTACTCACGGGAGGGGAACTATGGCTACACCTTC; clone_size: NA; v_call: TRBV6-5; j_call: TRBJ1-2; d_call: NA
cdr3_aa: CASSFGRTGGYEQYF; cdr3_nt: TGTGCCAGCAGCTTTGGTCGGACAGGGGGTTACGAGCAGTACTTC; clone_size: NA; v_call: TRBV5-4; j_call: TRBJ2-7; d_call: TRBD1
cdr3_aa: CASSIAVTYNSPLHF; cdr3_nt: TGTGCCAGTAGTATAGCCGTCACTTATAATTCACCCCTCCACTTT; clone_size: NA; v_call: TRBV19; j_call: TRBJ1-6; d_call: NA
cdr3_aa: CASGLVSLRDRSTYEQYF; cdr3_nt: TGTGCTAGTGGTTTGGTAAGCCTCCGGGACAGAAGTACCTACGAGCAGTACTTC; clone_size: NA; v_call: TRBV12-5; j_call: TRBJ2-7; d_call: TRBD1
cdr3_aa: CASSLRGLGNTEAFF; cdr3_nt: TGTGCCAGCAGCTTAAGAGGGTTAGGGAACACTGAAGCTTTCTTT; clone_size: medium-sized; v_call: TRBV7-6; j_call: TRBJ1-1; d_call: NA
cdr3_aa: CASERQALAENTGELFF; cdr3_nt: TGTGCCAGTGAAAGACAGGCTCTCGCGGAGAACACCGGGGAGCTGTTTTTT; clone_size: NA; v_call: TRBV19; j_call: TRBJ2-2; d_call: NA
cdr3_aa: CASSQSQRGQGSHGYTF; cdr3_nt: TGTGCCAGTAGTCAATCGCAACGGGGACAGGGAAGCCATGGCTACACCTTC; clone_size: NA; v_call: TRBV19; j_call: TRBJ1-2; d_call: TRBD1
cdr3_aa: CASIPRTGAMNTEAFF; cdr3_nt: TGTGCCAGCATCCCTCGGACAGGGGCCATGAACACTGAAGCTTTCTTT; clone_size: once; v_call: TRBV2; j_call: TRBJ1-1; d_call: TRBD1
cdr3_aa: CATSNLGDEQYF; cdr3_nt: TGTGCCACCAGCAATCTCGGGGACGAGCAGTACTTC; clone_size: NA; v_call: TRBV15; j_call: TRBJ2-7; d_call: NA
cdr3_aa: CASSHRQGANTEAFF; cdr3_nt: TGTGCCAGCAGCCATCGACAGGGGGCGAACACTGAAGCTTTCTTT; clone_size: NA; v_call: TRBV13; j_call: TRBJ1-1; d_call: TRBD1
cdr3_aa: CASSPGGGVPDTQYF; cdr3_nt: TGTGCCAGCAGCCCAGGCGGGGGCGTTCCAGATACGCAGTATTTT; clone_size: NA; v_call: TRBV7-9; j_call: TRBJ2-3; d_call: NA
cdr3_aa: CASGLAYSVEAFF; cdr3_nt: TGTGCTAGTGGTTTGGCATACTCCGTGGAAGCTTTCTTT; clone_size: NA; v_call: TRBV12-5; j_call: TRBJ1-1; d_call: NA
cdr3_aa: CASSGRDFLREGNIQYF; cdr3_nt: TGTGCCAGCAGCGGCCGGGACTTCCTTCGGGAGGGAAACATTCAGTACTTC; clone_size: NA; v_call: TRBV9; j_call: TRBJ2-4; d_call: TRBD2
cdr3_aa: CAIIQERATANYGYTF; cdr3_nt: TGTGCCATCATTCAGGAACGCGCGACAGCTAACTATGGCTACACCTTC; clone_size: NA; v_call: TRBV10-3; j_call: TRBJ1-2; d_call: NA
cdr3_aa: CASSLVGEPYF; cdr3_nt: TGTGCCAGCAGCTTAGTCGGGGAACCGTACTTC; clone_size: NA; v_call: TRBV11-2; j_call: TRBJ2-7; d_call: NA
cdr3_aa: CASSEWGAGVYEQYF; cdr3_nt: TGTGCCAGCAGTGAATGGGGAGCGGGTGTCTACGAGCAGTACTTC; clone_size: few; v_call: TRBV25-1; j_call: TRBJ2-7; d_call: NA
cdr3_aa: CASSSDTEAFF; cdr3_nt: TGTGCCAGCTCATCGGACACTGAAGCTTTCTTT; clone_size: once; v_call: TRBV18; j_call: TRBJ1-1; d_call: NA
cdr3_aa: CASSLDRDSPNSPLHF; cdr3_nt: TGCGCCAGCAGCTTGGACCGGGACAGTCCAAATTCACCCCTCCACTTT; clone_size: NA; v_call: TRBV5-1; j_call: TRBJ1-6; d_call: TRBD1
cdr3_aa: CSVEGAGYNTEAFF; cdr3_nt: TGCAGCGTTGAGGGGGCGGGTTATAACACTGAAGCTTTCTTT; clone_size: NA; v_call: TRBV29-1; j_call: TRBJ1-1; d_call: NA
cdr3_aa: CASSQGIAGGPGNEQFF; cdr3_nt: TGCGCCAGCAGCCAAGGGATAGCGGGGGGGCCAGGGAATGAGCAGTTCTTC; clone_size: NA; v_call: TRBV4-1; j_call: TRBJ2-1; d_call: TRBD2
cdr3_aa: CASSLNVGGEGYTF; cdr3_nt: TGTGCCAGCAGCTTAAATGTAGGGGGTGAGGGCTACACCTTC; clone_size: NA; v_call: TRBV7-3; j_call: TRBJ1-2; d_call: NA